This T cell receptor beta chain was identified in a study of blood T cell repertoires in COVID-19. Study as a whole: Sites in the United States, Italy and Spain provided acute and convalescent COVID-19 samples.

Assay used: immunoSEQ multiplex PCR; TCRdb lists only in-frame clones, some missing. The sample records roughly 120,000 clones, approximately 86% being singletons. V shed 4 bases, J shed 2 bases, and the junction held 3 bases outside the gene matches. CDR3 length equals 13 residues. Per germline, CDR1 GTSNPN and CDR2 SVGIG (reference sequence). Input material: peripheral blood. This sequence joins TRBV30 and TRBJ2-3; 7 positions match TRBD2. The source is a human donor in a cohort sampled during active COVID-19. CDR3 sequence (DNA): TGTGCCTGGACTAGCGGCCCCACAGATACGCAGTATTTT. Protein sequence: CAWTSGPTDTQYF.